These 20 T cell receptor beta chains share one sample of origin, sequenced in a study of T cells in Graves' hyperthyroidism and ophthalmopathy. Amplified regions were TCR beta CDR3 sequences from RNA transcripts. The study used the HTBI primer set for a first-round RT-PCR of the TCR CDR3. MiXCR was run by TCRdb on the multiplex PCR reads, yielding one entry per CDR3 protein. The data show about 660,000 distinct CDR3 sequences, 45% seen once. Sequencing was done on a sample of peripheral blood or thyroid tissue (not recorded which). Receptors originate from an adult man with Graves' disease, either hyperthyroidism or ophthalmopathy (not recorded which).

The chain links TRBV20-1 to TRBJ1-1; TRBD1 is a possible D gene (5 bases). The CDR3 runs 14 residues. Between the trimmed V and J ends, which lost 5 bases and 1 base, there was a span of 14 bases. Germline assignment: CDR1 DFQATT and CDR2 SNEGSKA (reference sequence). DNA for the CDR3: TGCAGTGCTGGTCGCGGGGGATCGAACACTGAAGCTTTCTTT. It yields the protein CSAGRGGSNTEAFF.

The chain uses TRBV10-3 and TRBJ2-7; maybe TRBD2 (5 bases). V was pared by 0 bases and J by 2 bases, with 8 bases between. CDR3 length: 14 amino acids. Germline loops: CDR1 ENHRY, CDR2 SYGVKD. The CDR3 region has the DNA TGTGCCATCAGTGAGTCCGGGATTGCCTACGAGCAGTACTTC. Translated: CAISESGIAYEQYF.

The chain uses TRBV20-1 and TRBJ2-1; possible D gene TRBD1, 5 bases. Trimming removed 0 bases at V and 10 bases at J, with 10 bases between. CDR1 is DFQATT, CDR2 SNEGSKA, per germline (reference sequence). The CDR3 totals 12 residues. The CDR3 coding sequence is TGCAGTGCTAGAGATGTCCCAGGGGAGCAGTTCTTC. Its protein is CSARDVPGEQFF.

V and J are TRBV10-1 and TRBJ2-5, with D unclear. V lost 6 bases, J lost 5 bases, and 16 bases lay in between. The CDR3 sequence is 14 residues long. Per germline, CDR1 WNHNN and CDR2 SYGVQD (reference sequence). The CDR3 loop is CASSLHGPSETQYF. The DNA for the CDR3 is TGCGCCAGCAGCTTACACGGGCCTTCGGAGACCCAGTACTTC.

This clonotype has just a few counts. V usage is TRBV7-9 and J usage is TRBJ2-7, with D maybe TRBD2 (5 bases). The CDR3 is made up of 14 amino acids. V was shortened by 3 bases and J by 5 bases, with 14 bases between the two germline ends. The V gene's germline CDR1 is SEHNR and CDR2 FQNEAQ (reference sequence). The CDR3 region has the DNA TGTGCCAGCAGCTTCGGGGAATCTCTCCACGAGCAGTACTTC. Translating gives CASSFGESLHEQYF.

J is TRBJ2-2 and V is TRBV29-1; maybe TRBD2 (6 bases). The length of the CDR3 is 15 residues. Trimming removed 4 bases from V and 5 bases from J, with 17 bases in between. CDR1 and CDR2 from the germline V gene are SQVTM and ANQGSEA. CDR3 in amino acids: CSVGSLAGSTGELFF. CDR3 nucleotide sequence: TGCAGCGTTGGATCTCTAGCCGGGAGTACCGGGGAGCTGTTTTTT.

Remarks on this clonotype: One end of the junction is discordant with germline, which a read error may explain. This chain connects TRBV20-1 to TRBJ1-4; a weak D match, TRBD1 (5 bases). The length of the CDR3 is 13 residues. Germline values: CDR1 DFQATT, CDR2 SNEGSKA (reference sequence). The CDR3: CSARDASGTKESF. The CDR3 coding sequence is TGCAGTGCTAGAGATGCTAGCGGGACGAAGGAATCGTTT.

In regard to this clonotype: A much larger clone lies a single base off, so this may be a read error. The chain is built from TRBV2 and TRBJ1-5; a possible D gene is TRBD1 (5 bases). The CDR3 covers 15 residues. The germline CDR1 and CDR2 sequences are SNHLY and FYNNEI. Trimming took 1 base from V and 2 from J, leaving 9 bases between them. The CDR3 loop is CASSEVGVGNQPQHF. In DNA, the CDR3 is TGTGCCAGCAGTGAAGTAGGGGTTGGCAATCAGCCCCAGCATTTT.

This clonotype appeared many times. The chain links TRBV29-1 to TRBJ1-3; 8 nucleotides line up with TRBD1. CDR1 and CDR2 from the germline V gene are SQVTM and ANQGSEA. The trim removed 7 bases at V and 0 bases at J, leaving 8 bases unmatched. CDR3 size: 15 residues. CDR3 sequence reads: CSASGGLNSGNTIYF. In DNA form, the CDR3 reads TGCAGCGCCTCAGGGGGCCTTAACTCTGGAAACACCATATATTTT.

The V call is TRBV16, the J call TRBJ1-2; the D is unclear. V shed 3 bases and J shed 5 bases, with 13 bases lying between them. The germline V gene encodes CDR1 KGHSY and CDR2 FQNENV. The CDR3 loop spans 14 amino acids. DNA of the CDR3: TGTGCCAGCAGCCAGAGCTCCGGGGAGTATGGCTACACCTTC. Protein product: CASSQSSGEYGYTF.

This sequence joins TRBV11-2 and TRBJ2-7; D ambiguous. There are 12 residues in the CDR3. V lost 5 bases to trimming and J lost 0 bases, with 5 bases between them. From germline, CDR1 is SGHAT and CDR2 FQNNGV. CDR3 coding DNA: TGTGCCAGCAGCCAGTACTCCTACGAGCAGTACTTC. As protein: CASSQYSYEQYF. Filled out from reference TRBV11-2 and TRBJ2-7, the complete variable domain reads EAGVAQSPRYKIIEKRQSVAFWCNPISGHATLYWYQQILGQGPKLLIQFQNNGVVDDSQLPKDRFSAERLKGVDSTLKIQPAKLEDSAVYLCASSQYSYEQYFGPGTRLTVT.

The chain carries TRBV5-1 and TRBJ1-1, with 7 bases that match TRBD1. The junction had 7 bases not matched to a gene; V was cut back by 3 bases and J by 8 bases. Germline V lookup: CDR1 SGHRS, CDR2 YFSETQ. The CDR3 is 13 residues long. CDR3 nucleotide sequence: TGCGCCAGCAGCTCAGGGACAGCTCGGGAAGCTTTCTTT. Translation gives CASSSGTAREAFF.

Comment on this clonotype: This CDR3 is missing its conserved last phenylalanine or tryptophan, likely due to a read error. This chain connects TRBV11-2 to TRBJ1-2, with D uncertain. The CDR3 covers 17 residues. Trimming pared 1 base from V and 7 bases from J, leaving 22 bases between. Germline lookup yields CDR1 SGHAT and CDR2 FQNNGV. The CDR3 reads CASSLATASPSSGGYTL. The DNA of the CDR3 is TGTGCCAGCAGCTTAGCCACAGCCTCCCCCTCGTCTGGTGGCTACACCCTC.

A word on this clonotype: One end of the junction varies from germline; a read error may be responsible. The V gene is TRBV6-5, the J gene TRBJ2-7, with D perhaps TRBD1 or TRBD2 (6 bases each). The CDR3 contains 12 residues. The germline CDR1 and CDR2 sequences are MNHEY and SVGAGI. The CDR3 nucleotides are TGTGCCAGCAGTTACTCAGGGGGGACACTCCTCTTC. Translation gives CASSYSGGTLLF.

The rearrangement uses TRBV10-3 and TRBJ2-7; 10 positions match TRBD1. This CDR3 comprises 14 residues. Looked up from germline, CDR1 is ENHRY and CDR2 is SYGVKD. V shed 8 bases, J shed 7 bases, and the junction held 11 bases outside the gene matches. The CDR3 DNA reads TGTGCCATCCGCGGGACCGACAGGGGGCGGGAGCAGTACTTC. Residues: CAIRGTDRGREQYF.

The chain joins TRBV7-9 to TRBJ1-1; 7 bases are shared with TRBD1. The CDR3 totals 16 residues. CDR1 is SEHNR, CDR2 FQNEAQ, per germline (reference sequence). V lost 5 bases to trimming and J lost 1 base; unmatched junction nucleotides: 10. In DNA, the CDR3 is TGTGCCAGCAGCGCACAGGGGTTCCTAGGGAACACTGAAGCTTTCTTT. This sequence encodes CASSAQGFLGNTEAFF.

This clonotype has just a few counts. The chain couples TRBV20-1 to TRBJ2-5, with 12 bases aligning to TRBD2. The ends lost 6 bases at V and 5 bases at J; junction bases unmatched: 7. The CDR3 runs to 14 residues. Germline CDR1 and CDR2: DFQATT and SNEGSKA (reference sequence). The CDR3 region is CSAASGGARETQYF. The DNA of the CDR3 is TGCAGTGCCGCTAGCGGGGGGGCCCGGGAGACCCAGTACTTC.

This clonotype was seen only a few times. The chain links TRBV7-2 to TRBJ1-1; TRBD1 might be the D (5 bases). In germline, CDR1 is SGHTA, CDR2 FQGNSA. The CDR3 is made up of 16 amino acids. The germline V and J ends were trimmed by 3 bases and 0 bases, with 14 bases remaining between them. The CDR3, as DNA: TGTGCCAGCAGCTTGCCGGGGCAGCAGATGAACACTGAAGCTTTCTTT. Encoded protein: CASSLPGQQMNTEAFF.

This chain uses TRBV7-3 with TRBJ2-7, with TRBD1 identical over 12 bases. In germline, CDR1 is SGHTA, CDR2 FQGTGA. Trimming took 9 bases from V and 5 from J; bases not matched to a gene: 11. This CDR3 comprises 15 residues. CDR3 nucleotides: TGTGCCAGTAGTATAGGGGACAGGGGGCGCGACGAGCAGTACTTC. Its protein is CASSIGDRGRDEQYF.

This clonotype showed up just a few times. V and J are TRBV7-2 and TRBJ2-5; 7 bases align to TRBD2. Per germline, CDR1 SGHTA and CDR2 FQGNSA. There are 15 residues in the CDR3. The V segment lost 6 bases and the J segment 5 bases; nucleotides outside the gene matches: 12. CDR3 DNA sequence: TGTGCCAGCAGTTTAAAGGGAGGGGTGGTCGAGACCCAGTACTTC. Protein: CASSLKGGVVETQYF.